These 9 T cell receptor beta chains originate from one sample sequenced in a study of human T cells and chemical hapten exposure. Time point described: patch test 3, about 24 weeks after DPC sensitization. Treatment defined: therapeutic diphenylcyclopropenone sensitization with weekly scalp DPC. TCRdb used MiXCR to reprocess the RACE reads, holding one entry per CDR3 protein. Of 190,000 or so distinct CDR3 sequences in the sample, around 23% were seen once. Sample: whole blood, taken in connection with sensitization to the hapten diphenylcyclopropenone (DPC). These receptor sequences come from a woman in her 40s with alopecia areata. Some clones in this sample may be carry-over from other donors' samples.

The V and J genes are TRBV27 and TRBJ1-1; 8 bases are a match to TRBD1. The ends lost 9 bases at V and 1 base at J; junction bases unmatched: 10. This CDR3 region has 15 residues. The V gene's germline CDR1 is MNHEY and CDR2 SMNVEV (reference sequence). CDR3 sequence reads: CASTTLGQGNTEAFF. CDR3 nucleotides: TGTGCCAGTACTACTCTCGGACAGGGGAACACTGAAGCTTTCTTT.

The CDR3 DNA reads TGTGCCAGCAGTGAAGCGACTAGCGGGAGAGACGAGCAGTACTTC. It yields the protein CASSEATSGRDEQYF. The chain uses TRBV6-1 and TRBJ2-7; TRBD2 matches at 12 bases. The CDR3 is 15 amino acids. The J segment lost 5 bases and the V segment lost 0 bases, leaving 2 bases of the junction unmatched. In germline, CDR1 is MNHNS, CDR2 SASEGT.

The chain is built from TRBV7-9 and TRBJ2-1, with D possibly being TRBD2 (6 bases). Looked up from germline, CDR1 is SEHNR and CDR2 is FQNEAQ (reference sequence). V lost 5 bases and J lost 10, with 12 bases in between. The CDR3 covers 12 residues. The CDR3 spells CASSQDYREQFF. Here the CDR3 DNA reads TGTGCCAGCAGCCAGGACTACAGGGAGCAGTTCTTC.

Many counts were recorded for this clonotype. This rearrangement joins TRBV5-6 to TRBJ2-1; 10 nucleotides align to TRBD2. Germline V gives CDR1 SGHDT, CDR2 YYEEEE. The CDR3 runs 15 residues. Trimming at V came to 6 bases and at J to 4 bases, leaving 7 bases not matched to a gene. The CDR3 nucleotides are TGTGCCAGCAATCTAGCGGGAGTACTATACAATGAGCAGTTCTTC. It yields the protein CASNLAGVLYNEQFF.

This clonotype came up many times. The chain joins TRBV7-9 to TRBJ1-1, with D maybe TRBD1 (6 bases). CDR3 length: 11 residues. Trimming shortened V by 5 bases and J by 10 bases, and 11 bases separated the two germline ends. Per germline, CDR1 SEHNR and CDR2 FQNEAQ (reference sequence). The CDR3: CASSEGGRAFF. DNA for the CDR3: TGTGCCAGCAGCGAAGGGGGAAGAGCTTTCTTT.

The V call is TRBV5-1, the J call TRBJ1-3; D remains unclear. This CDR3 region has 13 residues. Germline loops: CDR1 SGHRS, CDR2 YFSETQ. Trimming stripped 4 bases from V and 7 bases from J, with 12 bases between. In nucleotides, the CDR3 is TGCGCCAGCAGCCCCGCCCTAGGGAACACCATATATTTT. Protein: CASSPALGNTIYF. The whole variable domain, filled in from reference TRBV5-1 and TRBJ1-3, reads KAGVTQTPRYLIKTRGQQVTLSCSPISGHRSVSWYQQTPGQGLQFLFEYFSETQRNKGNFPGRFSGRQFSNSRSEMNVSTLELGDSALYLCASSPALGNTIYFGEGSWLTVV.

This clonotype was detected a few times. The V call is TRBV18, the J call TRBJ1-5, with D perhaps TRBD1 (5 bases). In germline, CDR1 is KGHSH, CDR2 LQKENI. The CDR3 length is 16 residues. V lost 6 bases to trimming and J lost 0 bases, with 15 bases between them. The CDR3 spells CASSRGRGGSNQPQHF. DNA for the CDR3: TGTGCCAGCTCGCGGGGACGGGGGGGTAGCAATCAGCCCCAGCATTTT.

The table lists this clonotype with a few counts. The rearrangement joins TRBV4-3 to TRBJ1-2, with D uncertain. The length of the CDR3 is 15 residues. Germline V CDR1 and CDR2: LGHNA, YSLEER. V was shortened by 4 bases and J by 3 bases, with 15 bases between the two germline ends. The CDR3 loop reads CASSPMLVMDYGYTF. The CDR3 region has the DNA TGCGCCAGCAGCCCCATGCTGGTAATGGACTATGGCTACACCTTC.

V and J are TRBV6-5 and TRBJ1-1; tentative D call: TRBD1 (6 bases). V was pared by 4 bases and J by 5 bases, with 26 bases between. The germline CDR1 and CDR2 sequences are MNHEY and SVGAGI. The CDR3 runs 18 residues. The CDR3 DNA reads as TGTGCCAGCAGTTCCCGACCGCCACAGGGTGGGTTTCGGACTGAAGCTTTCTTT. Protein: CASSSRPPQGGFRTEAFF.